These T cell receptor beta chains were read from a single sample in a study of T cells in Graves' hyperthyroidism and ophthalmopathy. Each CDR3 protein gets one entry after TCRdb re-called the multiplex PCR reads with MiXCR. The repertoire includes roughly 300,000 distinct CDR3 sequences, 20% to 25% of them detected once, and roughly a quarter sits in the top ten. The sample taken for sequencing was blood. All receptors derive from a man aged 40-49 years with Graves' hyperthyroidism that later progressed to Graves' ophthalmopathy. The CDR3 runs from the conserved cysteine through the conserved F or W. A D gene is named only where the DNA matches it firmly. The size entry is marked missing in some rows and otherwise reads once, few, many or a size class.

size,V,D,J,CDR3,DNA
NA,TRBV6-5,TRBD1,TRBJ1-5,CASSYPTGGVQPQHF,TGTGCCAGCAGTTACCCTACAGGGGGAGTACAGCCCCAGCATTTT
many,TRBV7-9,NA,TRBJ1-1,CASSEMGYAEAFF,TGTGCCAGCAGCGAGATGGGGTACGCTGAAGCTTTCTTT
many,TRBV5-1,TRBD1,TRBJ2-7,CASSSRQGSFYEQYF,TGCGCCAGCAGCTCAAGACAGGGCTCTTTCTACGAGCAGTACTTC
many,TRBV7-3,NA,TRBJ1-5,CASSLDYRTNYNQPQHF,TGTGCCAGCAGCTTAGACTACAGGACGAATTACAATCAGCCCCAGCATTTT
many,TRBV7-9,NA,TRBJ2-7,CASSYIGYEQYF,TGTGCCAGCAGCTACATCGGCTACGAGCAGTACTTC
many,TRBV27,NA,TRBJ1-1,CASRVLGATEAFF,TGTGCCAGCAGAGTGCTGGGGGCTACTGAAGCTTTCTTT
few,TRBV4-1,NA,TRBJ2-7,CASSPHAPGQGSYEQYF,TGCGCCAGCAGCCCACATGCCCCGGGACAAGGGTCCTACGAGCAGTACTTC
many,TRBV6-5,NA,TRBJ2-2,CASSPLKISNTGELFF,TGTGCCAGCAGTCCGCTGAAAATTTCGAACACCGGGGAGCTGTTTTTT
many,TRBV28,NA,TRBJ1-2,CASTPGINGYTF,TGTGCCAGCACCCCGGGGATCAATGGCTACACCTTC
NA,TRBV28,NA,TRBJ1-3,CASSLVQASGNTIYF,TGTGCCAGCAGTTTAGTACAGGCCTCTGGAAACACCATATATTTT
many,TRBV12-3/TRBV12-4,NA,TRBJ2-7,CASSSSAGSAIIYEQYF,TGTGCCAGCAGTTCGTCGGCAGGCTCCGCGATTATCTACGAGCAGTACTTC
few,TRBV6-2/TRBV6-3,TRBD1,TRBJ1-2,CASRHRQGRYGYTF,TGTGCCAGCAGGCACCGACAGGGCCGCTATGGCTACACCTTC
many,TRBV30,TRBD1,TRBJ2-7,CAWSGDREYEQYF,TGTGCCTGGAGTGGTGACAGGGAATACGAGCAGTACTTC
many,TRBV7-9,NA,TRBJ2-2,CASSVWTADTGELFF,TGTGCCAGCAGCGTATGGACTGCGGACACCGGGGAGCTGTTTTTT
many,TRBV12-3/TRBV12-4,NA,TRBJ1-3,CASSLRTVRNTIYF,TGTGCCAGCAGTTTAAGGACAGTAAGAAACACCATATATTTT
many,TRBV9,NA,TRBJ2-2,CASSVVNRANTGELFF,TGTGCCAGCAGCGTAGTTAACAGGGCGAACACCGGGGAGCTGTTTTTT
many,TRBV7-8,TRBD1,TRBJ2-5,CASSSRTGKETQYF,TGTGCCAGCAGCTCAAGGACAGGAAAAGAGACCCAGTACTTC
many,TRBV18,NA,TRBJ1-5,CASSPGRHQPQHF,TGTGCCAGCTCACCTGGAAGGCATCAGCCCCAGCATTTT
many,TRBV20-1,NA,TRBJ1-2,CSAPNFNYGYTF,TGCAGTGCTCCCAATTTTAACTATGGCTACACCTTC
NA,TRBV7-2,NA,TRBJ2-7,CASSFADSYEQYF,TGTGCCAGCAGCTTTGCAGACAGCTACGAGCAGTACTTC
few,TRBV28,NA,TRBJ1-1,CASSFYRAAEAFF,TGTGCCAGCAGTTTTTACAGGGCAGCTGAAGCTTTCTTT
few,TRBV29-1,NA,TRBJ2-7,CSVLRGNSYEQYF,TGCAGCGTTCTAAGGGGGAACTCCTACGAGCAGTACTTC
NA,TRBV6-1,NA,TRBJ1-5,CASSPPGVRSNQPQHF,TGTGCCAGCAGCCCACCAGGGGTTCGGAGCAATCAGCCCCAGCATTTT
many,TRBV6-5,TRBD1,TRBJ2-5,CASSYPRDRGRRETQYF,TGTGCCAGCAGTTATCCCCGGGACAGGGGGCGACGGGAGACCCAGTACTTC
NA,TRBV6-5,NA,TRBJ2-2,CASSYSLAGELFF,TGTGCCAGCAGTTACTCTTTGGCCGGGGAGCTGTTTTTT
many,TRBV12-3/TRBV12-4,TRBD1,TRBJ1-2,CASTTGGQGALGYTF,TGTGCCAGCACGACGGGGGGACAGGGGGCGCTTGGCTACACCTTC
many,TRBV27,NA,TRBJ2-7,CASSLLPLGYEQYF,TGTGCCAGCAGTCTCCTGCCCCTCGGGTACGAGCAGTACTTC
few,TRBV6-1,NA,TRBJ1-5,CASGQGQPQHF,TGTGCCAGCGGGCAGGGACAGCCCCAGCATTTT
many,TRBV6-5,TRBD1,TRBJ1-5,CASSNSTGARRPQHF,TGTGCCAGCAGTAACTCGACAGGGGCCCGTCGGCCCCAGCATTTT